A selection of T cell receptor beta chains follows, all from one sample in a study of technical replicates of blood from four donors. TCRdb's table, derived via immunoSEQ multiplex PCR, lists solely in-frame clones and lacks some. The sample lists about 83,000 clones; approximately 96% were seen once. The material sequenced was T cells isolated from PBMCs. The receptor set was obtained from a human donor in good health. CDR3s include the opening cysteine and the closing phenylalanine or tryptophan. The order of the fields is clone size, V gene, D gene, J gene, CDR3 DNA, CDR3 protein. The D gene is left open where the match is weak. Some rows mark clone size as missing; the rest say once, few, many or name a class of expanded clone.

clone size: .; V gene: TRBV11-3; D gene: .; J gene: TRBJ2-2; CDR3 DNA: TGTGCCAGCAGAAACCGGGACACAGGTACCGGGGAGCTGTTTTTT; CDR3 protein: CASRNRDTGTGELFF
clone size: .; V gene: TRBV21-1; D gene: .; J gene: TRBJ1-1; CDR3 DNA: TGTGCCAGCAGCAAAGTCGGCAGGGTGGGCTTGAACACTGAAGCTTTCTTT; CDR3 protein: CASSKVGRVGLNTEAFF
clone size: .; V gene: TRBV10-3; D gene: TRBD2; J gene: TRBJ2-7; CDR3 DNA: TGTGCCATCACTGGGGGGGGGAGCTACGAGCAGTACTTC; CDR3 protein: CAITGGGSYEQYF
clone size: .; V gene: TRBV19; D gene: TRBD2; J gene: TRBJ2-7; CDR3 DNA: TGTGCCAGTAGTACGGCGGGAGGGCCACGCGAGCAGTACTTC; CDR3 protein: CASSTAGGPREQYF
clone size: .; V gene: TRBV5-6; D gene: .; J gene: TRBJ1-2; CDR3 DNA: TGTGCCAGCAGCTTGAGCGGGACACCGTTTAACTATGGCTACACCTTC; CDR3 protein: CASSLSGTPFNYGYTF
clone size: .; V gene: TRBV14; D gene: .; J gene: TRBJ2-1; CDR3 DNA: TGTGCCAGCAGCCAAGAAACAGGGTATATTTACAATGAGCAGTTCTTC; CDR3 protein: CASSQETGYIYNEQFF
clone size: .; V gene: TRBV6-6; D gene: TRBD2; J gene: TRBJ2-7; CDR3 DNA: TGTGCCAGCAGTTGGGGGGAGGGCCCCTACGAGCAGTACTTC; CDR3 protein: CASSWGEGPYEQYF
clone size: .; V gene: TRBV5-6; D gene: .; J gene: TRBJ1-2; CDR3 DNA: TGTGCCAGCAGCTTGGACAGCTATGGCTACACCTTC; CDR3 protein: CASSLDSYGYTF
clone size: .; V gene: TRBV28; D gene: .; J gene: TRBJ1-1; CDR3 DNA: TGTGCCAGCAGTTTGTCCCAGAACACTGAAGCTTTCTTT; CDR3 protein: CASSLSQNTEAFF
clone size: .; V gene: TRBV30; D gene: TRBD2; J gene: TRBJ2-7; CDR3 DNA: TGTGCCTGGAGTGAGGGGACTAGCGTTTACGAGCAGTACTTC; CDR3 protein: CAWSEGTSVYEQYF
clone size: .; V gene: TRBV28; D gene: TRBD2; J gene: TRBJ2-5; CDR3 DNA: TGTGCCAGCAGTTTATGGGTTCTAGCGGGGTTTCAGGAGACCCAGTACTTC; CDR3 protein: CASSLWVLAGFQETQYF
clone size: .; V gene: TRBV7-9; D gene: .; J gene: TRBJ2-2; CDR3 DNA: TGTGCCAGCAGCTTATTCACAAACACCGGGGAGCTGTTTTTT; CDR3 protein: CASSLFTNTGELFF
clone size: .; V gene: TRBV19; D gene: .; J gene: TRBJ2-7; CDR3 DNA: TGTGCCAGTAAGGGTACCAGGGGCGAGCAGTACTTC; CDR3 protein: CASKGTRGEQYF
clone size: once; V gene: TRBV7-2; D gene: .; J gene: TRBJ1-2; CDR3 DNA: TGTGCCAGCAGCTTAGCGGTGGGGGCGCAGGATGGCTACACCTTC; CDR3 protein: CASSLAVGAQDGYTF
clone size: .; V gene: TRBV7-7; D gene: TRBD2; J gene: TRBJ2-1; CDR3 DNA: TGTGCCAGCAGCAATGGGACTAGCGGGAGAGATGAGCAGTTCTTC; CDR3 protein: CASSNGTSGRDEQFF
clone size: .; V gene: TRBV7-2; D gene: TRBD2; J gene: TRBJ2-3; CDR3 DNA: TGTGCCAGCAGCACCCGCGCGGGGGGAGATACGCAGTATTTT; CDR3 protein: CASSTRAGGDTQYF
clone size: .; V gene: TRBV2; D gene: TRBD2; J gene: TRBJ2-1; CDR3 DNA: TGTGCCAGCCCCCGAAAACTAGCGGACTCCTACAATGAGCAGTTCTTC; CDR3 protein: CASPRKLADSYNEQFF
clone size: .; V gene: TRBV7-2; D gene: .; J gene: TRBJ2-5; CDR3 DNA: TGTGCCAGCAGCCGAGAAGAGACCCAGTACTTC; CDR3 protein: CASSREETQYF
clone size: .; V gene: TRBV5-5; D gene: .; J gene: TRBJ2-1; CDR3 DNA: TGTGCCAGCAGCCTATCGGGAGCTGGCTACAATGAGCAGTTCTTC; CDR3 protein: CASSLSGAGYNEQFF
clone size: once; V gene: TRBV5-1; D gene: .; J gene: TRBJ2-1; CDR3 DNA: TGCGCCAGCAGCTTGGGTAGCTCCTACAATGAGCAGTTCTTC; CDR3 protein: CASSLGSSYNEQFF